The sequence of this T cell receptor beta chain was determined in a study of human T cells and chemical hapten exposure. Study-level findings and limits: In comparison with controls, expanded TCRs gave rise to a significantly larger number of large CDR3 similarity clusters.

This clonotype was detected many times. Its antigen is as yet unknown. Time point reported: patch test 1, 2 weeks after DPC sensitization. The treatment here: therapeutic diphenylcyclopropenone sensitization with weekly scalp DPC. Blood sampling preceded each patch test application. Non-pregnant alopecia patients aged 18 to 70, suitable for DPC therapy. V was clipped by 5 bases and J by 3 bases; unmatched bases: 12. Looked up from germline, CDR1 is MDHEN and CDR2 is SYDVKM. The CDR3 runs to 16 residues. TCRdb recomputed calls from the RACE reads with MiXCR, one row per CDR3 protein. Of roughly 160,000 distinct CDR3 sequences in the sample, 14% were seen once.

This material consisted of whole blood, taken in connection with sensitization to the hapten diphenylcyclopropenone (DPC). The J gene is TRBJ1-2, the V gene TRBV28, with 7 bases lining up with TRBD1. This sequence was found in a woman in her twenties or thirties with alopecia areata. Some clones in this sample may be carry-over from other donors' samples. The CDR3 DNA sequence: TGTGCCAGCAGTCCGACAGGGTTTGGGGGTGACTATGGCTACACCTTC. Its translation: CASSPTGFGGDYGYTF.